This entry lists 8 T cell receptor beta chains sequenced from one sample in a study of blood T cell repertoires in COVID-19. Here immunoSEQ multiplex PCR was the method, and the copy in TCRdb shows in-frame clones only, minus some. The sample records about 150,000 clones, just under 85% being singletons. The sample comprised PBMCs or T cells enriched from blood (not recorded which). The receptors were sampled from a woman aged 40 to 50 who had recovered from COVID-19.

The chain recombines TRBV13 with TRBJ2-1; 11 bases line up with TRBD2. This CDR3 contains 16 residues. V was pared by 5 bases and J by 7 bases, with 10 bases of the junction left unmatched. Germline V CDR1 and CDR2: PRHDT, FYEKMQ (reference sequence). This CDR3 is CASSRAGTSGVNEQFF. The CDR3 coding sequence is TGTGCCAGCAGCCGGGCCGGGACTAGCGGCGTGAATGAGCAGTTCTTC.

The chain is built from TRBV6-5 and TRBJ1-1; a possible D gene is TRBD1 (6 bases). V lost 6 bases and J lost 1, with 12 bases in between. Germline CDR1 reads MNHEY; CDR2 reads SVGAGI. This CDR3 spans 14 amino acids. CDR3 sequence: CASRRTDRNTEAFF. CDR3 DNA: TGTGCCAGCAGGAGGACGGACAGGAACACTGAAGCTTTCTTT.

This clone was observed a few times. The CDR3 DNA reads as TGTGCCAGTAGTATGGGACAAACTAATGAAAAACTGTTTTTT. It yields the protein CASSMGQTNEKLFF. V and J are TRBV19 and TRBJ1-4; a weak D match, TRBD1 (6 bases). This CDR3 is built from 14 residues. Germline CDR1 reads LNHDA; CDR2 reads SQIVND (reference sequence). Deletions cut 3 bases from V and 1 base from J, with 6 bases between.

The chain recombines TRBV10-3 with TRBJ1-6; D is perhaps TRBD1 (6 bases). Germline V gene sequence: CDR1 ENHRY, CDR2 SYGVKD. The CDR3 is 12 amino acids. Trimming left V 6 bases short and J 6 bases short, with 6 bases between. CDR3: CAIRDSNSPLHF. The CDR3 nucleotides are TGTGCCATCAGGGACAGTAATTCACCCCTCCACTTT.

This clone was seen repeatedly, ten times or more. This CDR3 is CASSTQVYNEQFF. CDR3 bases: TGTGCCAGCAGTACACAGGTCTACAATGAGCAGTTCTTC. The chain links TRBV2 to TRBJ2-1; tentative D call: TRBD1 (5 bases). The CDR3 runs 13 residues. Trimming cost V 5 bases and J 3 bases, with 8 bases left between them. Germline CDR1 reads SNHLY; CDR2 reads FYNNEI.

This sequence joins TRBV5-1 and TRBJ2-7; D possibly corresponds to TRBD1 (6 bases). V lost 3 bases and J 6 bases, leaving 13 bases between the germline ends. The CDR3 consists of 13 residues. Per germline, CDR1 SGHRS and CDR2 YFSETQ. The CDR3 DNA follows: TGCGCCAGCAGCTACAGGGACGATCGCGAGCAGTACTTC. As protein: CASSYRDDREQYF.

The chain joins TRBV15 to TRBJ1-5, with a weak D call TRBD1 (5 bases). CDR3 length: 14 amino acids. V dropped 5 bases and J dropped 6 bases, with 14 bases sitting between them. From germline, CDR1 is LNHNV and CDR2 YYDKDF (reference sequence). Written as DNA, the CDR3 is TGTGCCACCAGCCCCGAGGGCGGGGGTCAGCCCCAGCATTTT. It encodes CATSPEGGGQPQHF.

This chain uses TRBV18 with TRBJ1-1, with D possibly TRBD1 on 5 matching bases. V was trimmed by 2 bases and J by 3 bases, leaving 13 bases between them. The CDR3 is 15 amino acids. From germline, CDR1 is KGHSH and CDR2 LQKENI. Written as DNA, the CDR3 is TGTGCCAGCTCACCAAGGGGTCAGGTGGACACTGAAGCTTTCTTT. The encoded protein is CASSPRGQVDTEAFF. The full variable domain, in which reference TRBV18 and TRBJ1-1 provide the parts outside the CDR3, is NAGVMQNPRHLVRRRGQEARLRCSPMKGHSHVYWYRQLPEEGLKFMVYLQKENIIDESGMPKERFSAEFPKEGPSILRIQQVVRGDSAAYFCASSPRGQVDTEAFFGQGTRLTVV.